This is a list of T cell receptor beta chains from one sample in a study of metastatic and nonmetastatic thyroid tumors. TCRdb re-called the PCR reads through MiXCR. Found here are 20,000 or so clones, around a quarter of them singletons; the top ten hold roughly a tenth. Sequenced sample: tumor tissue. Receptor source: a female donor with papillary thyroid cancer or a benign thyroid nodule (not recorded which). Some clones in this sample may be carry-over from other donors' samples. Each CDR3 is given with its conserved first and last residue. D genes are given only for firm matches. Size tells how often a clone was seen (once, few, many) or the class of an expanded clone, and some rows leave it out.

V gene	J gene	D gene	clone size	CDR3 DNA	CDR3 protein
TRBV6-1	TRBJ1-2	-	few	TGTGCCATCGATCAGGCATCTAACTATGGCTACACCTTC	CAIDQASNYGYTF
TRBV6-1	TRBJ1-2	-	-	TGTGCCAGCAGTGATGGACCGGAAATCTATGGCTACACCTTC	CASSDGPEIYGYTF
TRBV19	TRBJ2-2	-	few	TGTGCCAGTAGTGTCCGGACAGCTCCCGGGGAGCTGTTTTTT	CASSVRTAPGELFF
TRBV24-1	TRBJ2-3	-	many	TGTGCCACCAGTGATTGGGACAGCACAGATACGCAGTATTTT	CATSDWDSTDTQYF
TRBV10-1	TRBJ2-1	-	few	TGCGCCAGCAGTGAGACCCAGCTTTCTTACAATGAGCAGTTCTTC	CASSETQLSYNEQFF
TRBV11-2	TRBJ1-6	-	-	TGTGCCAGCAGCTCGATCGGGGCTTATAATTCACCCCTCCACTTT	CASSSIGAYNSPLHF
TRBV4-1	TRBJ1-1	-	many	TGCGCCAGCAGCCAAGTTAGAGTGCACCTTTGGGAAGCTTTCTTT	CASSQVRVHLWEAFF
TRBV6-4	TRBJ2-2	TRBD2	-	TGTGCCAGCAGTGTCCGGACTAGAGGGAACACCGGGGAGCTGTTTTTT	CASSVRTRGNTGELFF
TRBV18	TRBJ1-2	TRBD1	-	TGTGCCAGCTCACTCGGACAGGGGAACTATGGCTACACCTTC	CASSLGQGNYGYTF
TRBV2	TRBJ2-5	-	many	TGTGCCAGCAGGGGGGTGGGAGGTCAAGAGACCCAGTACTTC	CASRGVGGQETQYF
TRBV4-1	TRBJ2-3	-	-	TGCGCCAGCAGCCAAGGAGTCAGGGGATACACAGATACGCAGTATTTT	CASSQGVRGYTDTQYF
TRBV7-2	TRBJ2-7	-	-	TGTGCCAGCAGCTCCTCCCTTGGCACCTACGAGCAGTACTTC	CASSSSLGTYEQYF
TRBV20-1	TRBJ2-3	-	-	TGCAGTGTTTGTTCTCCGACTGAACAGGCGTCTAGGTATTTT	CSVCSPTEQASRYF
TRBV11-2	TRBJ2-1	TRBD2	-	TGCGCCAGCAGCACCTGGACTAGCGGGATTAATGAGCAGTTCTTC	CASSTWTSGINEQFF
TRBV6-2/TRBV6-3	TRBJ1-1	-	-	TGTGCCAGTTGCGCTACCCGAAGCACTGAAGCTTTCTTT	CASCATRSTEAFF
TRBV10-3	TRBJ2-7	-	many	TGTGCCATCAGTGAAGAGATTGCTCTAGCGTCCGACTACGAGCAGTACTTC	CAISEEIALASDYEQYF
TRBV20-1	TRBJ1-6	-	-	TGCAGTGCTAGAGATACGGGTTATAATTCACCCCTCCACTTT	CSARDTGYNSPLHF
TRBV27	TRBJ2-3	TRBD2	few	TGTGCCAGCAGTTTACGGGGGGACGGCACAGATACGCAGTATTTT	CASSLRGDGTDTQYF
TRBV14	TRBJ2-3	TRBD2	large	TGTGCCAGCAGCGAGGTGGCGGGAGGAGGGGCAGATACGCAGTATTTT	CASSEVAGGGADTQYF
TRBV2	TRBJ1-1	-	few	TGTGCCAGCAGTTCGGGACGGGACACTGAAGCTTTCTTT	CASSSGRDTEAFF
TRBV20-1	TRBJ2-7	TRBD2	-	TGCAGTGCTAGAGGGACTAGCGGGATGTCCTACGACCAGTACTTC	CSARGTSGMSYDQYF
TRBV5-1	TRBJ2-3	-	few	TGCGCCAGCAGCCCCGGGGGCTTGACAGATACGCAGTATTTT	CASSPGGLTDTQYF
TRBV6-1	TRBJ1-3	-	few	TGTGCCAGCAGTGCGTCCGTCAGGGCCTCTGGAAACACCATATATTTT	CASSASVRASGNTIYF
TRBV6-1	TRBJ1-2	TRBD1	few	TGTGCCAGCAGTCCTGGACAGGGCCCCTATGGCTACACCTTC	CASSPGQGPYGYTF
TRBV30	TRBJ1-4	-	-	TGTGCCTGGAGTGTAGGGAGTGTAAGAAATGAAAAACTGTTTTTT	CAWSVGSVRNEKLFF
TRBV27	TRBJ2-5	-	many	TGTGCCAGCAGTGGCCGGGATCCACAAGGGACCCAGTACTTC	CASSGRDPQGTQYF
TRBV27	TRBJ2-7	-	-	TGTGCCAGCAGTTTTATGCGGGCTAACTCCTACGAGCAGTACTTC	CASSFMRANSYEQYF
TRBV7-6	TRBJ1-6	-	many	TGTGCCAGCAGCCATACAGCTATAGAAAGGTCACCCCTCCACTTT	CASSHTAIERSPLHF
TRBV20-1	TRBJ2-7	TRBD1	few	TGCAGTGATAGGCCCGTGAAACAGGGGGAGACCAGCGAGCAGTACTTC	CSDRPVKQGETSEQYF
TRBV6-1	TRBJ2-7	TRBD1	medium-sized	TGTGCCAGCAGCAGACAGGGGCCCTACGAGCAGTACTTC	CASSRQGPYEQYF
TRBV7-9	TRBJ2-5	-	many	TGTGCCAGCAGCTTAGCGGGACGGAGCCAAGAGACCCAGTACTTC	CASSLAGRSQETQYF
TRBV24-1	TRBJ2-5	-	few	TGTGCCACCAGTGGGGGCAGGGTAGAGACCCAGTACTTC	CATSGGRVETQYF
TRBV30	TRBJ2-2	TRBD2	-	TGTGCCTGGAGGGCGGTAGCGGGGAACACCGGGGAGCTGTTTTTT	CAWRAVAGNTGELFF
TRBV20-1	TRBJ2-6	-	-	TGCAGTGCTAGAGAGGGCAGCTCTGGGGCCAACGTCCTGACTTTC	CSAREGSSGANVLTF
TRBV11-2	TRBJ2-1	TRBD2	-	TGTGCCAGCAGCTCAGGACTAGCGCCAAATGAGCAGTTCTTC	CASSSGLAPNEQFF
TRBV11-2	TRBJ2-2	TRBD2	-	TGTGCCAGCAGCTGGGTCCTTAGCGGGAGGGGAAAGGCCGGGGAGCTGTTTTTT	CASSWVLSGRGKAGELFF
TRBV27	TRBJ1-4	-	few	TGTGCCAGCAGTTCAGGCAGGGGCGACGAAAAACTGTTTTTT	CASSSGRGDEKLFF
TRBV7-2	TRBJ2-5	-	many	TGTGCCAGCAGCAAACTAACTAGGGCAGAGACCCAGTACTTC	CASSKLTRAETQYF
TRBV5-1	TRBJ2-7	TRBD2	-	TGCGCCAGCAGCCCCAGACTAGCGGGAGCTCAAACCGCCACCTACGAGCAGTACTTC	CASSPRLAGAQTATYEQYF
TRBV13	TRBJ2-7	TRBD2	once	TGTGCCAGCAGCTCCAGGGGGACTAGCGGACCCTACGAGCAGTACTTC	CASSSRGTSGPYEQYF
TRBV20-1	TRBJ2-1	-	many	TGCAGTGCTAGAGATGGGTTTGGGTTAGGGCAGTTCTTC	CSARDGFGLGQFF
TRBV30	TRBJ1-3	-	-	TGTGCCTGGAGTTGGAAATCTGGAAACACCATATATTTT	CAWSWKSGNTIYF
TRBV28	TRBJ1-1	TRBD1	few	TGTGCCAGCAGTCAGGGGGGCTATGAAGCTTTCTTT	CASSQGGYEAFF
TRBV7-9	TRBJ1-5	TRBD1	-	TGTGCCAGCAGCCTGGAGGGACAGGGTACTCAGCCCCAGCATTTT	CASSLEGQGTQPQHF
TRBV4-1	TRBJ2-1	TRBD2	many	TGCGCCAGCAGCCTAGGACTAGCGGGAGCTAATGAGCAGTTCTTC	CASSLGLAGANEQFF
TRBV6-2/TRBV6-3	TRBJ2-3	TRBD2	many	TGTGCCAGCAGTTACCGCCTAGCGGGAGATACGCAGTATTTT	CASSYRLAGDTQYF
TRBV28	TRBJ2-1	-	few	TGTGCCAGCAGTTTATTCCCTGAGGCATGGGGGGACAATGAGCAGTTCTTC	CASSLFPEAWGDNEQFF
TRBV20-1	TRBJ2-3	TRBD2	many	TGCAGTGCTGGAAAGCGGGAGGGTCGCACAGATACGCAGTATTTT	CSAGKREGRTDTQYF
TRBV30	TRBJ2-1	TRBD2	many	TGTGCCTGGAGTGTACTAGCGGGAACCCCCTACAATGAGCAGTTCTTC	CAWSVLAGTPYNEQFF
TRBV6-1	TRBJ2-3	-	-	TGTGCCAGCAGTGATGGTTTCCGGGATACGCAGTATTTT	CASSDGFRDTQYF
TRBV18	TRBJ1-4	TRBD1	many	TGTGCCAGCTCCCGGACGACAGGGACCACTAATGAAAAACTGTTTTTT	CASSRTTGTTNEKLFF
TRBV18	TRBJ1-2	TRBD1	-	TGTGCCAGCTCACGACAGGGTGACTATGGCTACACCTTC	CASSRQGDYGYTF
TRBV4-1	TRBJ1-4	-	many	TGCGCCAGCAGCCAAGATATTCAGGGGAGGGAAAAACTGTTTTTT	CASSQDIQGREKLFF
TRBV19	TRBJ2-7	-	-	TGTGCCAGTAGTATGGGCCTAGGGAGGTACGAGCAGTACTTC	CASSMGLGRYEQYF
TRBV11-2	TRBJ2-6	-	-	TGTGCCAGCAGTCTCGGACCCTCTGGGGCCAACTTCCTGACTTTC	CASSLGPSGANFLTF
TRBV6-1	TRBJ2-3	-	-	TGTGCCAGCAGTCGAGTCCGTACTAGCTGGGTGTCCACAGATACGCAGTATTTT	CASSRVRTSWVSTDTQYF
TRBV3-1	TRBJ2-3	-	medium-sized	TGTGCCAGCAGCCAAGGGGTCCTTAGGACTGAAGATACGCAGTATTTT	CASSQGVLRTEDTQYF
TRBV11-2	TRBJ2-1	-	many	TGTGCCAGCAGCTATAGCGACTACAATGAGCAGTTCTTC	CASSYSDYNEQFF
TRBV7-9	TRBJ2-7	-	many	TGTGCCAGCAGCTTAGGAGGTAGAACATCCTACGAGCAGTACTTC	CASSLGGRTSYEQYF
TRBV6-6	TRBJ2-1	TRBD2	many	TGTGCCAGCAGTTCCCCCCTTGGACTAGCGGGAGTGATGGGCGGCAATGAGCAGTTCTTC	CASSSPLGLAGVMGGNEQFF